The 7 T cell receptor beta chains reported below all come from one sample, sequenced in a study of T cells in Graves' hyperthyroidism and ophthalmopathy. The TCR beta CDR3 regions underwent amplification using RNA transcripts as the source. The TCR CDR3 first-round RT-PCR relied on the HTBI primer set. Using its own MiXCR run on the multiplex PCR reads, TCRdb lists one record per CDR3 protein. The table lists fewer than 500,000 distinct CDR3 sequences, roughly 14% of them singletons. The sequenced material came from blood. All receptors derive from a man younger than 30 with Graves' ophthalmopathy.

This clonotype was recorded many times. The CDR3 region has the DNA TGTGCCACCAGCAGAGGCGCGGGACAGTTCTACGAGCAGTACTTC. Translating it yields CATSRGAGQFYEQYF. V is TRBV15 and J is TRBJ2-7; D is possibly TRBD1 (7 bases). V gave up 1 base and J gave up 3 bases, with 13 bases separating them. The CDR3 totals 15 residues. The germline CDR1 and CDR2 sequences are LNHNV and YYDKDF (reference sequence). The entire variable domain, with the rest obtained from reference TRBV15 and TRBJ2-7, is as follows: DAMVIQNPRYQVTQFGKPVTLSCSQTLNHNVMYWYQQKSSQAPKLLFHYYDKDFNNEADTPDNFQSRRPNTSFCFLDIRSPGLGDTAMYLCATSRGAGQFYEQYFGPGTRLTVT.

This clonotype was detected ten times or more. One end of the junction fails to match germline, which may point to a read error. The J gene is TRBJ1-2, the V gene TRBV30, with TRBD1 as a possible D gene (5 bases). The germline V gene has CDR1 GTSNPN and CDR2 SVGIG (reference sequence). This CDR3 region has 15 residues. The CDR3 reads CARSPRGRSLEGYTF. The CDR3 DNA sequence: TGTGCCCGGAGCCCCCGGGGACGGAGTCTAGAGGGCTACACCTTC.

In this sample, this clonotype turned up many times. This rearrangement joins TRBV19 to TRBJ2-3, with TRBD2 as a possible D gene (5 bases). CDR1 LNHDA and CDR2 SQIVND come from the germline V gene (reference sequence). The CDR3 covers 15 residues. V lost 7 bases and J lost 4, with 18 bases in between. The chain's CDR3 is CASIHGGSGPDTQYF. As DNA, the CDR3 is TGTGCCAGTATCCATGGAGGCAGCGGTCCAGATACGCAGTATTTT.

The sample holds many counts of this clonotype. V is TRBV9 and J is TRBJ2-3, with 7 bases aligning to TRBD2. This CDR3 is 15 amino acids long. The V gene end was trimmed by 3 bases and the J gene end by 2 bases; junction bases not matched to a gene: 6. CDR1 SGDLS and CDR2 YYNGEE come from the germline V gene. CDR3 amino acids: CASSAAGENTDTQYF. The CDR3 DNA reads TGTGCCAGCAGCGCCGCGGGGGAGAACACAGATACGCAGTATTTT.

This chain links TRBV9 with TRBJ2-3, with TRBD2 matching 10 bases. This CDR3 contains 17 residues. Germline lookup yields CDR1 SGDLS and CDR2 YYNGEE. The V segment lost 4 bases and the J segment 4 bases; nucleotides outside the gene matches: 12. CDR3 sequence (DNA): TGTGCCAGCAGCCCCCTGGTTAGCGGGGGGAATGCAGATACGCAGTATTTT. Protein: CASSPLVSGGNADTQYF.

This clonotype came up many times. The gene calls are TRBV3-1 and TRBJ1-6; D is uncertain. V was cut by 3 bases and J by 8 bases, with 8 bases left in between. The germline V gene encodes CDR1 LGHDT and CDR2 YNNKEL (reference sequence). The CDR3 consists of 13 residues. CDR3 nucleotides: TGTGCCAGCAGCCAGGGGTGGGATTCACCCCTCCACTTT. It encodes CASSQGWDSPLHF. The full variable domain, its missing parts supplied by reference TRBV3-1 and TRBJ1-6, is DTAVSQTPKYLVTQMGNDKSIKCEQNLGHDTMYWYKQDSKKFLKIMFSYNNKELIINETVPNRFSPKSPDKAHLNLHINSLELGDSAVYFCASSQGWDSPLHFGNGTRLTVT.

The CDR3 sequence: CASRKQGLPGELFF. In DNA, the CDR3 is TGTGCCAGCAGAAAACAGGGTCTTCCCGGGGAGCTGTTTTTT. The chain has TRBV25-1 and TRBJ2-2; weak D call: TRBD1 (6 bases). The CDR3 loop spans 14 amino acids. Per germline, CDR1 MGHDK and CDR2 SYGVNS. V was trimmed by 6 bases and J by 6 bases, leaving 14 bases between them.